The 16 T cell receptor beta chains in this list originate from one sample, sequenced in a study of CD8+ T cells in alopecia areata. cDNA serving as the sequencing template came from extracted, reverse transcribed RNA. Data came from immunoSEQ multiplex PCR; TCRdb stores just in-frame clones and leaves some out. The data contain more than 200,000 clones, 67% of them singletons. The material was CD4+ T cells sorted from blood, obtained at week 0. The receptors stem from a human donor with alopecia areata.

The chain recombines TRBV7-3 with TRBJ2-2; no firm D call. The germline V gene has CDR1 SGHTA and CDR2 FQGTGA. Between the trimmed V and J ends, which lost 5 bases and 4 bases, there was a span of 8 bases. The CDR3 loop spans 13 amino acids. CDR3 region: CASSPTVTGELFF. CDR3 sequence (DNA): TGTGCCAGCAGCCCTACGGTCACCGGGGAGCTGTTTTTT.

The chain couples TRBV5-6 to TRBJ1-6; 7 positions agree with TRBD1. From germline, CDR1 is SGHDT and CDR2 YYEEEE. V trimming: 1 base; J trimming: 5 bases; junction bases outside the gene matches: 3. The CDR3 loop spans 15 amino acids. The CDR3 loop reads CASSLRGTDNSPLHF. CDR3 bases: TGTGCCAGCAGCTTGAGAGGGACAGATAATTCACCCCTCCACTTT. The whole variable domain, remainder taken from reference TRBV5-6 and TRBJ1-6, is DAGVTQSPTHLIKTRGQQVTLRCSPKSGHDTVSWYQQALGQGPQFIFQYYEEEERQRGNFPDRFSGHQFPNYSSELNVNALLLGDSALYLCASSLRGTDNSPLHFGNGTRLTVT.

The chain uses TRBV6-5 and TRBJ2-7; no definite D call. Per germline, CDR1 MNHEY and CDR2 SVGAGI. Trimming took off 8 bases at V and 0 bases at J, with 11 bases between the two ends. This CDR3 is 13 amino acids long. Here the CDR3 reads CASRSSYSYEQYF. CDR3 nucleotide sequence: TGTGCCAGCCGAAGTTCCTACTCCTACGAGCAGTACTTC.

The table lists this clone with a few counts. This rearrangement joins TRBV5-1 to TRBJ2-5, with 11 bases fitting TRBD2. This CDR3 region has 14 residues. J gave up 13 bases and V 3 bases, and 11 bases lay outside the gene matches. In germline, CDR1 is SGHRS, CDR2 YFSETQ. The CDR3 nucleotides are TGCGCCAGCAGCTCGACTAGCGGGGACCCCTCCGTGTACTTC. As protein: CASSSTSGDPSVYF.

This clone appeared a few times. This chain uses TRBV29-1 with TRBJ2-5; 9 bases are shared with TRBD1. With V trimmed by 8 bases and J by 0 bases, 4 bases remained unmatched. The germline V gene encodes CDR1 SQVTM and CDR2 ANQGSEA. The CDR3 runs 13 residues. The CDR3 sequence is CSLRDRDQETQYF. The CDR3 nucleotides read TGCAGCCTCCGGGACAGGGACCAAGAGACCCAGTACTTC. Drawing the rest from reference TRBV29-1 and TRBJ2-5, the complete variable domain is SAVISQKPSRDICQRGTSLTIQCQVDSQVTMMFWYRQQPGQSLTLIATANQGSEATYESGFVIDKFPISRPNLTFSTLTVSNMSPEDSSIYLCSLRDRDQETQYFGPGTRLLVL.

This clone was recorded a few times. Distinct nucleotide sequences in the sample also encode this CDR3. This chain joins TRBV30 and TRBJ1-1; no clear D. The CDR3 is 14 amino acids. Trimming shortened V by 2 bases and J by 0 bases, and 10 bases separated the two germline ends. Germline values: CDR1 GTSNPN, CDR2 SVGIG (reference sequence). This chain's CDR3 is CAWSPDGVNTEAFF. The CDR3 coding sequence is TGTGCCTGGAGTCCCGATGGAGTGAACACTGAAGCTTTCTTT.

The chain has TRBV7-2 and TRBJ2-5; TRBD2 matches at 12 bases. Germline values: CDR1 SGHTA, CDR2 FQGNSA. With 3 bases clipped from V and 5 bases from J, the junction kept 7 bases outside the gene matches. This CDR3 has 16 amino acids. This CDR3 is CASSFRLAGVGETQYF. CDR3 nucleotide sequence: TGTGCCAGCAGCTTTCGACTAGCGGGGGTCGGGGAGACCCAGTACTTC.

This clone was found once. J is TRBJ2-7 and V is TRBV30; 9 nucleotides align to TRBD1. This CDR3 is built from 16 residues. V lost 0 bases to trimming and J lost 3 bases; unmatched junction nucleotides: 9. The germline CDR1 and CDR2 sequences are GTSNPN and SVGIG (reference sequence). The CDR3 bases are TGTGCCTGGAGTGTACAGAGACAGGGGGTCTACTACGAGCAGTACTTC. Protein sequence: CAWSVQRQGVYYEQYF.

The chain recombines TRBV23-1 with TRBJ2-2; 8 bases are shared with TRBD1. TRBV23-1 has ORF status, its function being uncertain. With 0 bases clipped from V and 4 bases from J, the junction kept 4 bases outside the gene matches. This CDR3 has 16 residues. The CDR3 region is CASSQSGQGGTGELFF. The CDR3 nucleotides read TGCGCCAGCAGTCAATCCGGACAGGGCGGCACCGGGGAGCTGTTTTTT.

The chain couples TRBV7-2 to TRBJ2-2, with D possibly being TRBD1 (6 bases). The CDR3 has 15 amino acids. Trimming stripped 5 bases from V and 3 bases from J, with 13 bases between. The germline V gene has CDR1 SGHTA and CDR2 FQGNSA. This chain's CDR3 is CASSVTGSYTGELFF. In DNA, the CDR3 is TGTGCCAGCAGCGTAACAGGGTCTTACACCGGGGAGCTGTTTTTT.

V gene TRBV2 combines with J gene TRBJ2-3; 9 bases match TRBD2. CDR3 length: 15 residues. Unmatched junction bases numbered 6, after V lost 3 bases and J lost 5 bases. Germline V gives CDR1 SNHLY, CDR2 FYNNEI. DNA for the CDR3: TGTGCCAGCAGTGACGGGCGGGGGGGCCGAGATACGCAGTATTTT. This encodes CASSDGRGGRDTQYF.

The chain combines TRBV5-4 with TRBJ2-7; 12 nucleotides match TRBD2. Trimming cost V 5 bases and J 0 bases; bases outside gene matches: 6. Germline-derived CDR1 and CDR2 are SGHNT and YYREEE (reference sequence). The CDR3 is 16 residues long. DNA of the CDR3: TGTGCCAGCAGTCCAGGACTAGCGGGGAGCTCCTACGAGCAGTACTTC. This codes for CASSPGLAGSSYEQYF. The complete variable domain, with remaining parts taken from reference TRBV5-4 and TRBJ2-7, reads ETGVTQSPTHLIKTRGQQVTLRCSSQSGHNTVSWYQQALGQGPQFIFQYYREEENGRGNFPPRFSGLQFPNYSSELNVNALELDDSALYLCASSPGLAGSSYEQYFGPGTRLTVT.

In this sample, this clone turned up once. V gene TRBV4-1 combines with J gene TRBJ1-6, with D unclear. Germline V CDR1 and CDR2: MGHRA, YSYEKL. The CDR3 contains 12 residues. Trimming removed 1 base from V and 6 bases from J, with 1 base in between. The CDR3 coding sequence is TGCGCCAGCAGCCAAGCTAATTCACCCCTCCACTTT. It is translated as CASSQANSPLHF.

The chain carries TRBV5-6 and TRBJ2-4; TRBD1 is a possible D gene (6 bases). The CDR3 is made up of 13 amino acids. Trimming stripped 0 bases from V and 9 bases from J, with 10 bases between. Per the germline V gene, CDR1 is SGHDT and CDR2 is YYEEEE. The CDR3 DNA reads as TGTGCCAGCAGCTTGGTTAGAGGGGGCATTCAGTACTTC. It translates to CASSLVRGGIQYF.

The V call is TRBV9, the J call TRBJ1-2; weak D call: TRBD1 (6 bases). Germline V lookup: CDR1 SGDLS, CDR2 YYNGEE. The CDR3 covers 16 residues. Trimming cost V 0 bases and J 0 bases, with 12 bases left between them. CDR3 amino acids: CASSVVGQPANYGYTF. CDR3 nucleotide sequence: TGTGCCAGCAGCGTAGTAGGACAGCCCGCTAACTATGGCTACACCTTC.

The chain combines TRBV29-1 with TRBJ1-2, with D unresolved. Germline V gene sequence: CDR1 SQVTM, CDR2 ANQGSEA. Trimming shortened V by 6 bases and J by 10 bases, and 12 bases separated the two germline ends. The CDR3 runs to 10 residues. CDR3 region: CSVASGDYTF. The CDR3 nucleotides are TGCAGCGTCGCGTCAGGAGACTACACCTTC.